This T cell receptor (beta chain) was sequenced in a study of technical replicates of blood from a few donors. This CDR3 region has 21 residues. Germline CDR1 reads MRHNA; CDR2 reads SNTAGT. V shed 0 bases, J shed 0 bases, and the junction held 16 bases outside the gene matches. The protocol was immunoSEQ multiplex PCR, while the TCRdb copy is restricted to in-frame clones and leaves out a portion. The sample yields about 80,000 clones, roughly 94% seen once. What was sequenced was T cells isolated from PBMCs. The clonotype originates from a human donor in good health. The rearrangement uses TRBV6-4 and TRBJ2-1, with 8 bases lining up with TRBD2. The CDR3 DNA sequence: TGTGCCAGCAGTGACTCCAAGCCTTTTAGCGGGACAAAAGGCTCCTACAATGAGCAGTTCTTC. It codes for CASSDSKPFSGTKGSYNEQFF.